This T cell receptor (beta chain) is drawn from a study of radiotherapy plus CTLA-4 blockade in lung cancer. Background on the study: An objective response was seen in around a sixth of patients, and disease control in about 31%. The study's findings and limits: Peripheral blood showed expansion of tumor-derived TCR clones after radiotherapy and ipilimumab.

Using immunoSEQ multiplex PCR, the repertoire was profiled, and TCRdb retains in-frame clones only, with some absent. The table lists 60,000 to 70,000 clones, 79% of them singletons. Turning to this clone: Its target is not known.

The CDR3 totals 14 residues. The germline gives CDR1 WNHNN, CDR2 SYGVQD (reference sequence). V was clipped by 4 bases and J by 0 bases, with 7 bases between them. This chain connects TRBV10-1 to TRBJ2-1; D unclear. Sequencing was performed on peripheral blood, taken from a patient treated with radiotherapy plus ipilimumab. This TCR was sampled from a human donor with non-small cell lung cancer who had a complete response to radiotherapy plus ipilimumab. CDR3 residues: CASSGSVSYNEQFF. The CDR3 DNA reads TGCGCCAGCAGTGGGTCGGTCTCCTACAATGAGCAGTTCTTC.